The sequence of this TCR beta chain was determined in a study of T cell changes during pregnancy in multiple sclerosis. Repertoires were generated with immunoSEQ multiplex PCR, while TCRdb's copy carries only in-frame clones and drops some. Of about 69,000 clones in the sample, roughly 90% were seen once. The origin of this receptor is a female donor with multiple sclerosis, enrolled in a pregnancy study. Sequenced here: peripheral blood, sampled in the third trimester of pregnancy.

The CDR3 protein is CASGWTGPINSPLHF. The CDR3 coding sequence is TGTGCCAGCGGATGGACAGGGCCTATTAATTCACCCCTCCACTTT. The chain has TRBV7-2 and TRBJ1-6, with TRBD1 matching over 8 bases. This CDR3 comprises 15 residues. V lost 8 bases to trimming and J lost 6 bases; unmatched junction nucleotides: 9. The germline gives CDR1 SGHTA, CDR2 FQGNSA.